These 13 T cell receptor beta chains share one sample of origin, sequenced in a study of T cells in Graves' hyperthyroidism and ophthalmopathy. Amplification of TCR beta CDR3 regions used RNA as the template. First-round RT-PCR of the TCR CDR3 relied on the HTBI primer set. TCRdb re-derived calls from the multiplex PCR reads in MiXCR, one entry per CDR3 protein. This repertoire shows some 180,000 distinct CDR3 sequences, about 15% found once; its top ten account for about 29%. The material sequenced was blood. The receptors originated from a woman aged 45-59 years with Graves' hyperthyroidism.

This clonotype was seen more than once but under ten times. Possible read error: a much larger clone is one base away. CDR3 sequence: CAGSLFSGAGANEKLFF. The CDR3 bases are TGTGCCGGCAGCTTATTTTCGGGGGCAGGAGCTAATGAAAAACTGTTTTTT. This chain links TRBV7-2 with TRBJ1-4; tentatively, D is TRBD1 (6 bases). The CDR3 spans 17 residues. Germline V CDR1 and CDR2: SGHTA, FQGNSA.

This clonotype was detected ten times or more. The chain combines TRBV20-1 with TRBJ2-3; D is unresolved. Trimming removed 0 bases from V and 2 bases from J, with 21 bases in between. The CDR3 is 18 residues long. Germline V CDR1 and CDR2: DFQATT, SNEGSKA (reference sequence). The CDR3 DNA follows: TGCAGTGCTAGAGATCAGTTGAAACTCATGAGCGTCACAGATACGCAGTATTTT. As protein: CSARDQLKLMSVTDTQYF.

The V gene is TRBV2, the J gene TRBJ1-2; D uncertain. Trimming stripped 7 bases from V and 1 base from J, with 10 bases between. Germline CDR1 is SNHLY and CDR2 is FYNNEI. CDR3 length equals 13 residues. The CDR3 bases are TGTGCCAGCAAAACACGTGTTAACTATGGCTACACCTTC. It codes for CASKTRVNYGYTF.

On this clonotype itself: This may be a read error, as it is one base from a much larger clone. The chain joins TRBV6-4 to TRBJ1-2; D uncertain. This CDR3 is 13 amino acids long. Germline assignment: CDR1 MRHNA and CDR2 SNTAGT. The CDR3 nucleotides are TGTGCCAGCAGTTACTCCCGGTACTATGGCTACACCTTC. It is translated as CASSYSRYYGYTF.

This clonotype has at least ten counts. CDR3 DNA sequence: TGTGCCAGCAGCCAACCTCCGGGACAGGGAAGGACTGAAGCTTTCTTT. Its translation is CASSQPPGQGRTEAFF. This sequence joins TRBV6-2 or TRBV6-3 and TRBJ1-1; 9 nucleotides align to TRBD1. From germline, CDR1 is MNHEY and CDR2 SVGEGT. The CDR3 consists of 16 residues. The ends lost 6 bases at V and 5 bases at J; junction bases unmatched: 13.

At least ten counts were recorded for this clonotype. This chain connects TRBV7-2 to TRBJ1-1; D possibly corresponds to TRBD1 (5 bases). The CDR3 contains 13 residues. Germline-derived CDR1 and CDR2 are SGHTA and FQGNSA. V was cut by 7 bases and J by 0 bases, with 9 bases left in between. The CDR3 nucleotides read TGTGCCAGCATCAGACAGATGAACACTGAAGCTTTCTTT. It translates to CASIRQMNTEAFF. The whole variable domain, filled in from reference TRBV7-2 and TRBJ1-1, reads GAGVSQSPSNKVTEKGKDVELRCDPISGHTALYWYRQSLGQGLEFLIYFQGNSAPDKSGLPSDRFSAERTGGSVSTLTIQRTQQEDSAVYLCASIRQMNTEAFFGQGTRLTVV.

This clonotype has a count of ten or more. The chain links TRBV19 to TRBJ1-5; 12 bases map to TRBD1. Germline loops: CDR1 LNHDA, CDR2 SQIVND (reference sequence). V shed 4 bases and J 5 bases; nucleotides not matched to a gene: 15. The CDR3 covers 19 residues. CDR3 sequence (DNA): TGTGCCAGTAGTAAGCCGGGACAGGGGGCGAGGTGGTCGGATCAGCCCCAGCATTTT. This sequence encodes CASSKPGQGARWSDQPQHF.

The chain has TRBV4-2 and TRBJ1-2; D is undetermined. V dropped 0 bases and J dropped 3 bases, with 20 bases sitting between them. CDR1 and CDR2 (germline): LGHNA, YNFKEQ. This CDR3 spans 18 amino acids. The chain's CDR3 is CASSQDSGQQFPHYGYTF. The CDR3 nucleotides read TGTGCCAGCAGCCAAGATAGCGGGCAACAGTTCCCCCACTATGGCTACACCTTC.

There are many counts of this clonotype. This chain joins TRBV28 and TRBJ2-6; D not certain. The CDR3 length is 17 residues. V was trimmed by 7 bases and J by 4 bases, leaving 20 bases between them. CDR1 and CDR2 (germline): MDHEN, SYDVKM. The CDR3 sequence is CASTFIGPPRGANVLTF. CDR3 coding DNA: TGTGCCAGCACCTTCATAGGCCCCCCGAGAGGGGCCAACGTCCTGACTTTC.

In this sample, this clonotype turned up many times. The rearrangement uses TRBV6-2 or TRBV6-3 and TRBJ2-7; either TRBD1 or TRBD2 may fit D (6 bases each). This CDR3 has 15 amino acids. Trimming took 8 bases from V and 1 from J, leaving 18 bases between them. Germline CDR1 and CDR2: MNHEY and SVGEGT. CDR3 sequence reads: CASSKGRGPSYEQYF. CDR3 bases: TGTGCCAGCTCCAAGGGCCGGGGGCCGTCCTACGAGCAGTACTTC.

This clonotype has at least ten counts. The chain carries TRBV28 and TRBJ1-4; 7 bases line up with TRBD1. The CDR3 spans 15 residues. With V trimmed by 5 bases and J by 4 bases, 7 bases remained unmatched. Germline CDR1 and CDR2: MDHEN and SYDVKM. The DNA for the CDR3 is TGTGCCAGCAGTACCGGGACAGAAGTTAATGAAAAACTGTTTTTT. Translated, it gives CASSTGTEVNEKLFF.

The chain links TRBV6-5 to TRBJ2-2; TRBD2 aligns across 8 bases. Germline assignment: CDR1 MNHEY and CDR2 SVGAGI. The length of the CDR3 is 16 residues. V gave up 2 bases and J gave up 0 bases; unmatched junction bases: 2. CDR3: CASSYLGGANTGELFF. The CDR3 DNA is TGTGCCAGCAGTTACCTCGGGGGGGCGAACACCGGGGAGCTGTTTTTT.

This clonotype was counted a few times. This sequence joins TRBV6-2 or TRBV6-3 and TRBJ2-3; D is tentatively TRBD1 or TRBD2 (5 bases each). Germline V lookup: CDR1 MNHEY, CDR2 SVGEGT. The CDR3 spans 16 residues. The V and J ends lost 6 bases and 5 bases respectively, with 21 bases between them. As DNA, the CDR3 is TGTGCCAGCAGGTTTCCAAGGGACGGGGATCTAGATACGCAGTATTTT. Residues: CASRFPRDGDLDTQYF.